This passage covers 23 T cell receptor beta chains from one sample sequenced in a study of T cells in Graves' hyperthyroidism and ophthalmopathy. RNA transcripts served as the template for amplifying TCR beta CDR3 regions. The TCR CDR3 first-round RT-PCR relied on the HTBI primer set. TCRdb analysed the multiplex PCR reads with MiXCR anew, one entry per CDR3 protein. The sample yields hundreds of thousands of distinct CDR3 sequences, 30% to 40% seen once. Material for sequencing was blood. The receptors stem from a woman between 40 and 55 years old with Graves' hyperthyroidism.

This clonotype was seen more than once but under ten times. V is TRBV7-9 and J is TRBJ1-5; 7 nucleotides align to TRBD1. The CDR3 runs to 16 residues. Germline assignment: CDR1 SEHNR and CDR2 FQNEAQ (reference sequence). V shed 1 base and J 7 bases; nucleotides not matched to a gene: 10. CDR3 sequence reads: CASSLDQGVGMQPQHF. CDR3 bases: TGTGCCAGCAGCTTAGATCAGGGGGTAGGCATGCAGCCCCAGCATTTT.

This sequence joins TRBV29-1 and TRBJ2-7; 12 bases match TRBD1. CDR1 SQVTM and CDR2 ANQGSEA come from the germline V gene. The CDR3 sequence is 14 residues long. V dropped 4 bases and J dropped 7; count of bases not matched to a gene: 8. CDR3: CSVVRGQGAEEQYF. CDR3 DNA sequence: TGCAGCGTTGTTCGGGGACAGGGGGCAGAAGAGCAGTACTTC.

The rearrangement links TRBV2 to TRBJ2-3; 7 bases are shared with TRBD1. Germline V lookup: CDR1 SNHLY, CDR2 FYNNEI. Trimming cost V 5 bases and J 8 bases; bases outside gene matches: 10. The CDR3 has 14 amino acids. The CDR3 region has the DNA TGTGCCAGCAGTCCGGACAGGAGTAGCCCTACGCAGTATTTT. This translates into CASSPDRSSPTQYF.

The chain carries TRBV6-5 and TRBJ1-2; perhaps TRBD1 as D (5 bases). The germline V and J ends were trimmed by 1 base and 4 bases, with 10 bases remaining between them. Germline CDR1 is MNHEY and CDR2 is SVGAGI. This CDR3 is built from 14 residues. CDR3 amino acids: CASSYFGGSYGYTF. The CDR3 coding sequence is TGTGCCAGCAGTTACTTCGGGGGGAGCTATGGCTACACCTTC.

V is TRBV29-1 and J is TRBJ1-2; no clear D gene. Germline assignment: CDR1 SQVTM and CDR2 ANQGSEA. The CDR3 has 10 residues. Trimming took 8 bases from V and 8 from J, leaving 12 bases between them. CDR3 in DNA: TGCAGCCAACCGACGGGGGGCTACACCTTC. Protein product: CSQPTGGYTF.

J is TRBJ1-5 and V is TRBV2; 11 nucleotides align to TRBD1. J lost 6 bases, V lost 6 bases, and 7 bases had no gene match. CDR1 SNHLY and CDR2 FYNNEI come from the germline V gene. The CDR3 is 15 residues long. The CDR3 region has the DNA TGTGCCAGCAGGGCCGGACAGGGGGCGGGTCAGCCCCAGCATTTT. Translating gives CASRAGQGAGQPQHF.

This clonotype was counted ten times or more. The genes are TRBV7-3 and TRBJ2-2; TRBD2 might be the D (5 bases). The germline V gene encodes CDR1 SGHTA and CDR2 FQGTGA. The V gene lost 6 bases and the J gene lost 4 bases, with 12 bases spanning the gap. The CDR3 is 14 residues long. The chain's CDR3 is CASRRAGRTGELFF. CDR3 nucleotide sequence: TGTGCCAGCAGGCGGGCGGGTCGCACCGGGGAGCTGTTTTTT.

This sequence joins TRBV2 and TRBJ1-6; D perhaps matches TRBD1 (6 bases). Germline V gene sequence: CDR1 SNHLY, CDR2 FYNNEI. The CDR3 covers 17 residues. Trimming cost V 5 bases and J 8 bases, with 22 bases left between them. This CDR3 reads CASSPQTGIPLHSPLHF. In nucleotides, the CDR3 is TGTGCCAGCAGTCCACAAACAGGGATACCACTCCATTCACCCCTCCACTTT. Variable domain in full (rest from reference TRBV2 and TRBJ1-6): EPEVTQTPSHQVTQMGQEVILRCVPISNHLYFYWYRQILGQKVEFLVSFYNNEISEKSEIFDDQFSVERPDGSNFTLKIRSTKLEDSAMYFCASSPQTGIPLHSPLHFGNGTRLTVT.

Many counts were recorded for this clonotype. The gene calls are TRBV6-2 or TRBV6-3 and TRBJ1-1, with D perhaps TRBD1 (5 bases). Germline V gives CDR1 MNHEY, CDR2 SVGEGT. V was clipped by 0 bases and J by 2 bases, with 10 bases between them. CDR3 length: 15 amino acids. The CDR3 bases are TGTGCCAGCAGTTACTCCCTTGGGGGTAACACTGAAGCTTTCTTT. As protein: CASSYSLGGNTEAFF.

This chain links TRBV19 with TRBJ2-5; no definite D call. This CDR3 has 14 amino acids. The V and J ends lost 5 bases and 4 bases respectively, with 14 bases between them. Germline V lookup: CDR1 LNHDA, CDR2 SQIVND (reference sequence). CDR3 protein: CASSLRNYRETQYF. The CDR3 coding sequence is TGTGCCAGTAGTCTCCGAAACTATAGAGAGACCCAGTACTTC. Filled out from reference TRBV19 and TRBJ2-5, the complete variable domain reads DGGITQSPKYLFRKEGQNVTLSCEQNLNHDAMYWYRQDPGQGLRLIYYSQIVNDFQKGDIAEGYSVSREKKESFPLTVTSAQKNPTAFYLCASSLRNYRETQYFGPGTRLLVL.

There are a few counts of this clonotype. The genes are TRBV4-1 and TRBJ2-2, with 11 bases lining up with TRBD2. Unmatched junction bases numbered 9, after V lost 1 base and J lost 5 bases. The CDR3 covers 18 residues. Germline CDR1 reads MGHRA; CDR2 reads YSYEKL. CDR3 DNA: TGCGCCAGCAGCCAAGTGGGTAGCGGGGGGGCCCGTACCGGGGAGCTGTTTTTT. Translation gives CASSQVGSGGARTGELFF.

The rearrangement uses TRBV7-6 and TRBJ1-4; 9 nucleotides line up with TRBD1. J was trimmed by 6 bases and V by 8 bases; bases with no gene match: 4. This CDR3 spans 13 amino acids. Germline V gene sequence: CDR1 SGHVS, CDR2 FNYEAQ. The CDR3 DNA is TGTGCCAGCCTGGGACAGGGACATGAAAAACTGTTTTTT. It specifies CASLGQGHEKLFF.

In the case of this clonotype: The junction does not match germline at one end; this may be a read error. The chain recombines TRBV15 with TRBJ1-2, with D hard to call. The germline CDR1 and CDR2 sequences are LNHNV and YYDKDF (reference sequence). This CDR3 spans 16 amino acids. The CDR3 loop reads CATSRRATPESYGCTF. The DNA for the CDR3 is TGTGCCACCAGCAGAAGGGCCACCCCGGAGAGCTATGGCTGCACCTTC.

This clonotype was seen at least ten times. This sequence joins TRBV5-5 and TRBJ1-4; D might be TRBD1 (5 bases). Deletions cut 5 bases from V and 5 bases from J, with 13 bases between. Looked up from germline, CDR1 is SGHKS and CDR2 is YYEKEE (reference sequence). This CDR3 is 14 amino acids long. The CDR3 loop is CASRLGTSNEKLFF. The CDR3, as DNA: TGTGCCAGCAGGTTAGGGACGAGCAATGAAAAACTGTTTTTT.

The chain carries TRBV24-1 and TRBJ1-2; D might be TRBD1 (5 bases). Looked up from germline, CDR1 is KGHDR and CDR2 is SFDVKD. V lost 10 bases and J lost 7, with 12 bases in between. This CDR3 spans 11 amino acids. CDR3 residues: CATRGYGGYTF. CDR3 in DNA: TGTGCCACGAGGGGCTACGGTGGCTACACCTTC.

The chain uses TRBV7-2 and TRBJ1-1; D gene uncertain. This CDR3 region has 15 residues. Germline values: CDR1 SGHTA, CDR2 FQGNSA. V lost 11 bases, J lost 5 bases, and 24 bases lay in between. The CDR3 region has the DNA TGTGCCTGGAGCCCCGACGGCCGAGGGTGGACTGAAGCTTTCTTT. Its protein is CAWSPDGRGWTEAFF. The entire variable domain, with the rest obtained from reference TRBV7-2 and TRBJ1-1, is as follows: GAGVSQSPSNKVTEKGKDVELRCDPISGHTALYWYRQSLGQGLEFLIYFQGNSAPDKSGLPSDRFSAERTGGSVSTLTIQRTQQEDSAVYLCAWSPDGRGWTEAFFGQGTRLTVV.

This clonotype showed up many times. The J gene is TRBJ2-7, the V gene TRBV29-1; TRBD2 matches at 13 bases. The CDR3 is 12 residues long. After removal of 6 bases from V and 6 bases from J, the junction contained 2 bases not matched to a gene. CDR1 and CDR2 from the germline V gene are SQVTM and ANQGSEA. The CDR3 sequence is CSVGLAGFEQYF. DNA of the CDR3: TGCAGCGTGGGACTAGCGGGATTCGAGCAGTACTTC.

The gene calls are TRBV2 and TRBJ2-1, with 11 bases fitting TRBD1. The trim removed 10 bases at V and 5 bases at J, leaving 4 bases unmatched. The CDR3 sequence is 13 residues long. Germline CDR1 is SNHLY and CDR2 is FYNNEI. The CDR3 sequence is CANGTGGHNEQFF. The CDR3 region has the DNA TGTGCCAACGGGACAGGGGGACACAATGAGCAGTTCTTC.

The chain links TRBV2 to TRBJ2-2; no reliable D call. V lost 1 base to trimming and J lost 7 bases, with 7 bases between them. Germline V gene data show CDR1 as SNHLY and CDR2 as FYNNEI. CDR3 length: 13 amino acids. The CDR3 spells CASSEVGIGELFF. CDR3 DNA: TGTGCCAGCAGTGAAGTGGGGATCGGGGAGCTGTTTTTT.

The chain links TRBV11-2 to TRBJ2-7, with D unresolved. Germline loops: CDR1 SGHAT, CDR2 FQNNGV. Trimming shortened V by 5 bases and J by 0 bases, and 17 bases separated the two germline ends. This CDR3 has 16 residues. CDR3 in amino acids: CASSQSYAVGSYEQYF. CDR3 DNA: TGTGCCAGCAGCCAAAGTTACGCGGTTGGCTCCTACGAGCAGTACTTC.

The V call is TRBV9, the J call TRBJ2-7; D is unclear. Germline CDR1 is SGDLS and CDR2 is YYNGEE. This CDR3 has 14 residues. V was pared by 3 bases and J by 5 bases, with 15 bases between. CDR3 coding DNA: TGTGCCAGCAGCGCGGATGGGAATAGCAACGAGCAGTACTTC. Amino acids: CASSADGNSNEQYF.

This clonotype was detected ten times or more. The chain links TRBV20-1 to TRBJ1-1; 12 bases match TRBD1. Germline trimming cut 5 bases from V and 5 bases from J; bases unmatched to any gene: 3. The V gene's germline CDR1 is DFQATT and CDR2 SNEGSKA (reference sequence). The CDR3 spans 13 residues. The CDR3 coding sequence is TGCAGTGCTGGGGGACAGGGGGCGACTGAAGCTTTCTTT. Residues: CSAGGQGATEAFF.

Regarding this clonotype: Given a much more abundant clone one base away, this may be a read error. The rearrangement uses TRBV7-3 and TRBJ1-2, with D possibly TRBD1 on 6 matching bases. V lost 5 bases to trimming and J lost 14 bases, with 18 bases between them. CDR3 length: 12 residues. Germline CDR1 is SGHTA and CDR2 is FQGTGA. In DNA, the CDR3 is TGTGCCAGCAGCCAAGGGGGGGGCGCGTGGACCTTC. It is translated as CASSQGGGAWTF.